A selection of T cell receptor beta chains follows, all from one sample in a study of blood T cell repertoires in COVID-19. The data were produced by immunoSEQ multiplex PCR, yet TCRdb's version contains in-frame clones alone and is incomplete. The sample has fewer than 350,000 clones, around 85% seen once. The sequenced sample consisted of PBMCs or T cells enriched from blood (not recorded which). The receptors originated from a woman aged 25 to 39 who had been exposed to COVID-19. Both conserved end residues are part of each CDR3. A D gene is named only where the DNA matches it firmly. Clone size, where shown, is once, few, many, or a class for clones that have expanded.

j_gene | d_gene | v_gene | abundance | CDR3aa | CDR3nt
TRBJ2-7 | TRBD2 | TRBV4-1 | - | CASSQRPPGLAAEQYF | TGCGCCAGCAGCCAGCGCCCCCCGGGACTAGCGGCCGAGCAGTACTTC
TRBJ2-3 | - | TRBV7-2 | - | CASTRDFISTDTQYF | TGTGCCAGCACGAGGGATTTTATTAGCACAGATACGCAGTATTTT
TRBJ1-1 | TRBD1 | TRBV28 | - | CASNLNRGGAFF | TGTGCCAGCAATCTAAACAGGGGCGGTGCTTTCTTT
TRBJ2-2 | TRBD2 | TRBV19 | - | CASSILAGGRVAGELFF | TGTGCCAGTAGTATCCTAGCGGGGGGGCGTGTCGCCGGGGAGCTGTTTTTT
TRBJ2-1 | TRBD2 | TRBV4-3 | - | CASSQDVGTSYNEQFF | TGCGCCAGCAGCCAAGATGTGGGGACTAGCTACAATGAGCAGTTCTTC
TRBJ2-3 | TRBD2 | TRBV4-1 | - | CASSQDGTSGGASPDTQYF | TGCGCCAGCAGCCAAGATGGCACTAGCGGGGGGGCTTCACCAGATACGCAGTATTTT
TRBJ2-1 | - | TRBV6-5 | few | CASTRTGGNEQFF | TGTGCCAGCACTCGGACAGGAGGGAATGAGCAGTTCTTC
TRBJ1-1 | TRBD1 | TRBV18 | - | CASAQGENTEAFF | TGTGCCAGTGCACAGGGGGAGAACACTGAAGCTTTCTTT
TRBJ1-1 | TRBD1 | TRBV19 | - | CASSPRQGAQITEAFF | TGTGCCAGTAGTCCTAGACAGGGGGCGCAGATCACTGAAGCTTTCTTT
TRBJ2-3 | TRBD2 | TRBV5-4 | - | CASSLKGGGGISTDTQYF | TGTGCCAGCAGCTTGAAAGGTGGCGGGGGGATTAGCACAGATACGCAGTATTTT
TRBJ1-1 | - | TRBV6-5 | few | CASSDSPDFTEAFF | TGTGCCAGCAGCGACAGTCCCGACTTCACTGAAGCTTTCTTT
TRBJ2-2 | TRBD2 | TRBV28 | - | CASMPGGRATGELFF | TGTGCCAGCATGCCGGGGGGGAGGGCCACCGGGGAGCTGTTTTTT
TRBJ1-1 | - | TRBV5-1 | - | CASSLEHGMNTEAFF | TGCGCCAGCAGCCTGGAGCACGGGATGAACACTGAAGCTTTCTTT
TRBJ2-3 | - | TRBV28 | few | CASSPMGGWDTQYF | TGTGCCAGCAGTCCTATGGGGGGATGGGATACGCAGTATTTT
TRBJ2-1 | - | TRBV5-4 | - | CASSPALSSYNEQFF | TGTGCCAGCAGCCCTGCCCTGAGCTCCTACAATGAGCAGTTCTTC
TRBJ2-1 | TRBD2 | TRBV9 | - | CASSGTSGNEQFF | TGTGCCAGCAGCGGGACTAGCGGCAATGAGCAGTTCTTC
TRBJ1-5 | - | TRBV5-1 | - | CASSLVGGSQPQHF | TGCGCCAGCAGCTTGGTTGGGGGCTCTCAGCCCCAGCATTTT
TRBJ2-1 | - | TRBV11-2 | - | CASSLQLAGAYYNEQFF | TGTGCCAGCAGCTTACAACTTGCGGGGGCCTACTACAATGAGCAGTTCTTC
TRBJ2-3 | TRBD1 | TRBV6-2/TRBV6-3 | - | CASSYPRTGGDTQYF | TGTGCCAGCAGTTACCCCCGGACAGGGGGAGATACGCAGTATTTT
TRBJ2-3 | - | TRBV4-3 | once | CASSQGQFRAADTQYF | TGCGCCAGCAGCCAAGGGCAGTTCCGCGCGGCAGATACGCAGTATTTT
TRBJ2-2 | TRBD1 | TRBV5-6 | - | CASSVTRGPVTGELFF | TGTGCCAGCAGCGTAACCAGGGGGCCGGTCACCGGGGAGCTGTTTTTT
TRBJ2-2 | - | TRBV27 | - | CASSPQNTGELFF | TGTGCCAGCAGTCCCCAGAACACCGGGGAGCTGTTTTTT
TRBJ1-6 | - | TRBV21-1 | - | CASSPGGLSYNSPLHF | TGTGCCAGCAGCCCCGGGGGGCTGTCCTATAATTCACCCCTCCACTTT
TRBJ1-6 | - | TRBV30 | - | CAWSDGQWVSSPLHF | TGTGCCTGGAGCGACGGACAGTGGGTCAGTTCACCCCTCCACTTT
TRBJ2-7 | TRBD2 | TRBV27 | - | CASQLAGGDEQYF | TGTGCCAGCCAACTAGCGGGAGGGGACGAGCAGTACTTC
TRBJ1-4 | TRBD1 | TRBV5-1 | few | CASSSGQSDATNEKLFF | TGCGCCAGCAGCTCGGGACAGTCCGATGCAACTAATGAAAAACTGTTTTTT
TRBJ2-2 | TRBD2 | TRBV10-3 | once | CAIGTSGSGELFF | TGTGCCATCGGGACTAGCGGGTCCGGGGAGCTGTTTTTT
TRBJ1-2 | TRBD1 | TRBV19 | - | CASSASGTGAYGYTF | TGTGCCAGTAGTGCCTCCGGGACAGGGGCCTATGGCTACACCTTC